One sample yielded the 29 T cell receptor beta chains listed below, sequenced in a study of cytomegalovirus exposure and HLA in healthy donors. With 60 Vbeta and 13 Jbeta primers, the PCR was carried out. Generated by immunoSEQ multiplex PCR, the TCRdb table keeps only in-frame clones and is missing some. The sample yields 200,000 to 250,000 clones, 82% seen once. The sample consisted of PBMCs. These receptors were taken from a woman aged 40-49 years in good health and CMV-seronegative.

This clone was observed once. This chain links TRBV19 with TRBJ2-7, with a possible D match to TRBD1 (5 bases). Per germline, CDR1 LNHDA and CDR2 SQIVND (reference sequence). This CDR3 is built from 13 residues. Trimming took off 6 bases at V and 4 bases at J, with 13 bases between the two ends. CDR3 bases: TGTGCCAGTAGCTTAGGGGTGGAATACGAGCAGTACTTC. Its translation: CASSLGVEYEQYF.

V is TRBV6-1 and J is TRBJ2-5; 15 bases fit TRBD2. CDR3 length equals 17 residues. Germline V CDR1 and CDR2: MNHNS, SASEGT. V lost 4 bases to trimming and J lost 5 bases; unmatched junction nucleotides: 8. CDR3: CASSAIRGLAGGETQYF. The CDR3 coding sequence is TGTGCCAGCAGTGCAATAAGAGGACTAGCGGGAGGGGAGACCCAGTACTTC.

V is TRBV27 and J is TRBJ2-1; no reliable D call. Trimming stripped 7 bases from V and 9 bases from J, with 10 bases between. Per the germline V gene, CDR1 is MNHEY and CDR2 is SMNVEV (reference sequence). CDR3 length equals 11 residues. CDR3 protein: CASTLGGEQFF. CDR3 sequence (DNA): TGTGCCAGCACCCTCGGTGGTGAGCAGTTCTTC.

CDR3 nucleotides: TGCGCCAGCCGGGACACCAACCAAGAGACCCAGTACTTC. It is translated as CASRDTNQETQYF. V gene TRBV10-1 combines with J gene TRBJ2-5; a possible D gene is TRBD1 (6 bases). The V end was cut by 8 bases, the J end by 0 bases, with 10 bases between. The V gene's germline CDR1 is WNHNN and CDR2 SYGVQD (reference sequence). The CDR3 contains 13 residues.

The rearrangement joins TRBV10-3 to TRBJ1-3; 8 positions agree with TRBD1. CDR1 ENHRY and CDR2 SYGVKD come from the germline V gene. The CDR3 is made up of 17 amino acids. Unmatched junction bases numbered 8, after V lost 4 bases and J lost 0 bases. The CDR3 bases are TGTGCCATCAGTGGGGCCCCGGGACAGGACTCTGGAAACACCATATATTTT. Translated, it gives CAISGAPGQDSGNTIYF.

The chain is built from TRBV11-2 and TRBJ2-3; D is perhaps TRBD2 (5 bases). The CDR3 runs 17 residues. Per the germline V gene, CDR1 is SGHAT and CDR2 is FQNNGV. The V end was cut by 3 bases, the J end by 6 bases, with 22 bases between. The CDR3 nucleotides read TGTGCCAGCAGCTTCTATATGGACTCGTCGATTGGGGATACGCAGTATTTT. This codes for CASSFYMDSSIGDTQYF.

This chain uses TRBV7-3 with TRBJ2-2, with 9 bases aligning to TRBD2. V gave up 6 bases and J gave up 1 base; unmatched junction bases: 6. Germline loops: CDR1 SGHTA, CDR2 FQGTGA. The CDR3 runs to 16 residues. CDR3 residues: CASSPSGNLNTGELFF. CDR3 coding DNA: TGTGCCAGCAGTCCTAGCGGGAACCTGAACACCGGGGAGCTGTTTTTT.

This chain links TRBV10-1 with TRBJ1-4; D may be TRBD1 (6 bases). Germline CDR1 is WNHNN and CDR2 is SYGVQD (reference sequence). Trimming pared 5 bases from V and 5 bases from J, leaving 9 bases between. The CDR3 sequence is 13 residues long. The CDR3, as DNA: TGCGCCAGCAGTCCAGGGGTGAATGAAAAACTGTTTTTT. This translates into CASSPGVNEKLFF.

This chain links TRBV2 with TRBJ1-4; the D is unclear. Germline CDR1 is SNHLY and CDR2 is FYNNEI. V was clipped by 1 base and J by 8 bases, with 5 bases between them. The CDR3 totals 12 residues. The CDR3 sequence is CASSEEEEKLFF. CDR3 in DNA: TGTGCCAGCAGTGAAGAGGAGGAAAAACTGTTTTTT.

The CDR3 spells CASSLPTVVEAFF. The CDR3 DNA sequence: TGTGCCAGCAGTCTACCGACAGTCGTTGAAGCTTTCTTT. V and J are TRBV2 and TRBJ1-1; TRBD1 is a possible D gene (5 bases). Germline V gene lookup returns CDR1 SNHLY and CDR2 FYNNEI. V lost 5 bases and J 7 bases, leaving 14 bases between the germline ends. The length of the CDR3 is 13 residues.

The chain recombines TRBV9 with TRBJ1-3, with a possible D match to TRBD1 (5 bases). The CDR3 is made up of 16 amino acids. The V gene lost 0 bases and the J gene lost 0 bases, with 10 bases spanning the gap. Germline V gives CDR1 SGDLS, CDR2 YYNGEE. The CDR3 coding sequence is TGTGCCAGCAGCGTAGCTCGGGGGTTCTCTGGAAACACCATATATTTT. It is translated as CASSVARGFSGNTIYF.

The J gene is TRBJ1-2, the V gene TRBV28, with TRBD1 matching over 9 bases. With 5 bases clipped from V and 6 bases from J, the junction kept 7 bases outside the gene matches. CDR1 is MDHEN and CDR2 is SYDVKM in the germline V gene. The CDR3 contains 14 residues. The CDR3 nucleotides are TGTGCCAGCAGTCCCGGACAGGGGATAGATGGCTACACCTTC. Amino acids: CASSPGQGIDGYTF.

The CDR3 here is CASRRTETGGYTF. CDR3 bases: TGTGCCAGCAGACGTACGGAAACCGGGGGCTACACCTTC. The chain is built from TRBV2 and TRBJ1-2; no firm D call. Trimming cost V 6 bases and J 8 bases, with 16 bases left between them. CDR3 length equals 13 residues. The germline gives CDR1 SNHLY, CDR2 FYNNEI.

This clone appeared a few times. V is TRBV6-5 and J is TRBJ2-2; D ambiguous. The CDR3 consists of 15 residues. Germline assignment: CDR1 MNHEY and CDR2 SVGAGI. The germline V and J ends were trimmed by 1 base and 0 bases, with 6 bases remaining between them. For the CDR3, the DNA is TGTGCCAGCAGTTACTTTATCTCGAACACCGGGGAGCTGTTTTTT. This translates into CASSYFISNTGELFF.

The J gene is TRBJ2-7, the V gene TRBV30; D gene unclear. CDR3 length equals 14 residues. V was shortened by 0 bases and J by 5 bases, with 14 bases between the two germline ends. Germline V gene data show CDR1 as GTSNPN and CDR2 as SVGIG (reference sequence). CDR3 DNA sequence: TGTGCCTGGAGTGTACAGTGGGCCGCCAACGAGCAGTACTTC. Amino acid sequence: CAWSVQWAANEQYF. Looking up the rest from reference TRBV30 and TRBJ2-7 gives the full variable domain: SQTIHQWPATLVQPVGSPLSLECTVEGTSNPNLYWYRQAAGRGLQLLFYSVGIGQISSEVPQNLSASRPQDRQFILSSKKLLLSDSGFYLCAWSVQWAANEQYFGPGTRLTVT.

The chain employs TRBV6-5 and TRBJ1-6; 8 positions match TRBD1. The CDR3 is 14 residues long. The V gene's germline CDR1 is MNHEY and CDR2 SVGAGI. After removal of 5 bases from V and 10 bases from J, the junction contained 7 bases not matched to a gene. The DNA for the CDR3 is TGTGCCAGCAGTGAGGACAGGGCAGGGTCACCCCTCCACTTT. Protein sequence: CASSEDRAGSPLHF.

This clone was observed a few times. The chain employs TRBV6-1 and TRBJ2-7, with D possibly TRBD1 on 5 matching bases. Trimming took 4 bases from V and 0 from J, leaving 10 bases between them. There are 14 residues in the CDR3. Per germline, CDR1 MNHNS and CDR2 SASEGT. Here the CDR3 DNA reads TGTGCCAGCAGTGGTGACAGATTCTCCTACGAGCAGTACTTC. It is translated as CASSGDRFSYEQYF.

The V gene is TRBV27, the J gene TRBJ2-2; D gene uncertain. Germline CDR1 and CDR2: MNHEY and SMNVEV (reference sequence). Trimming removed 0 bases from V and 10 bases from J, with 12 bases in between. The CDR3 consists of 14 residues. CDR3 DNA: TGTGCCAGCAGTTTATCACAGCCGCAATCGGAGCTGTTTTTT. It translates to CASSLSQPQSELFF.

This CDR3 is CASSVTYLYNEQFF. The CDR3 coding sequence is TGTGCCAGCAGTGTTACTTACCTCTACAATGAGCAGTTCTTC. The rearrangement joins TRBV25-1 to TRBJ2-1, with D hard to call. The V end lost 4 bases, the J end lost 3 bases, and 10 bases lay between the germline ends. The CDR3 has 14 amino acids. In germline, CDR1 is MGHDK, CDR2 SYGVNS.

The chain combines TRBV4-1 with TRBJ2-3; 8 positions agree with TRBD2. Germline lookup yields CDR1 MGHRA and CDR2 YSYEKL. CDR3 length equals 14 residues. V gave up 3 bases and J gave up 4 bases; unmatched junction bases: 3. DNA for the CDR3: TGCGCCAGCAGCCAGGAGCGGGAGTCAGATACGCAGTATTTT. Translated: CASSQERESDTQYF.

This rearrangement joins TRBV5-1 to TRBJ2-7, with TRBD1 identical over 7 bases. In germline, CDR1 is SGHRS, CDR2 YFSETQ. The CDR3 runs 14 residues. With 4 bases clipped from V and 4 bases from J, the junction kept 8 bases outside the gene matches. The DNA of the CDR3 is TGCGCCAGCAGCCTGGACGGGACAGTTTACGAGCAGTACTTC. Its protein product is CASSLDGTVYEQYF.

V is TRBV30 and J is TRBJ1-4, with no clear D. Germline lookup yields CDR1 GTSNPN and CDR2 SVGIG (reference sequence). The CDR3 extends over 15 amino acids. Trimming shortened V by 0 bases and J by 8 bases, and 16 bases separated the two germline ends. The CDR3 bases are TGTGCCTGGAGTGTAGGATCGGGAAATTTCGAAAAACTGTTTTTT. The encoded protein is CAWSVGSGNFEKLFF.

The chain employs TRBV5-1 and TRBJ2-7; no reliable D call. With 0 bases removed from V and 5 bases from J, the gap between germline ends came to 12 bases. This CDR3 spans 14 amino acids. CDR1 is SGHRS and CDR2 is YFSETQ in the germline V gene. The DNA of the CDR3 is TGCGCCAGCAGCTTGGTGGCAGGTTCGGACGAGCAGTACTTC. This gives the protein CASSLVAGSDEQYF.

The chain is built from TRBV27 and TRBJ2-7; D is perhaps TRBD2 (5 bases). CDR3 size: 15 residues. Germline CDR1 reads MNHEY; CDR2 reads SMNVEV (reference sequence). Deletions cut 3 bases from V and 0 bases from J, with 12 bases between. CDR3 in amino acids: CASSLWEGGSYEQYF. In nucleotides, the CDR3 is TGTGCCAGCAGTTTGTGGGAAGGAGGCTCCTACGAGCAGTACTTC.

The V gene is TRBV6-1, the J gene TRBJ2-1; TRBD2 matches 7 bases. The CDR3 is 14 amino acids. J was trimmed by 3 bases and V by 7 bases; bases with no gene match: 6. Germline CDR1 is MNHNS and CDR2 is SASEGT. Here the CDR3 reads CASKSGNGYNEQFF. For the CDR3, the DNA is TGTGCCAGCAAAAGCGGGAATGGCTACAATGAGCAGTTCTTC.

The rearrangement links TRBV19 to TRBJ2-1, with 10 bases lining up with TRBD2. Losses at the gene ends were 10 bases for V and 7 bases for J; bases not matched to a gene: 4. Per the germline V gene, CDR1 is LNHDA and CDR2 is SQIVND (reference sequence). There are 12 residues in the CDR3. The CDR3: CAILAGGNEQFF. CDR3 nucleotide sequence: TGTGCCATCTTAGCGGGAGGTAATGAGCAGTTCTTC.

This chain connects TRBV4-1 to TRBJ1-2, with a tentative D call TRBD1 (6 bases). Germline V lookup: CDR1 MGHRA, CDR2 YSYEKL. The CDR3 has 16 residues. The germline V and J ends were trimmed by 0 bases and 4 bases, with 15 bases remaining between them. The CDR3 region is CASSQDLGWTAYGYTF. The CDR3 DNA reads TGCGCCAGCAGCCAAGACCTTGGGTGGACAGCCTATGGCTACACCTTC.

Here the CDR3 reads CASSLLDEQYF. The DNA of the CDR3 is TGTGCCAGCTCCCTTCTTGACGAGCAGTACTTC. The chain joins TRBV18 to TRBJ2-7, with D uncertain. CDR3 length: 11 amino acids. Germline lookup yields CDR1 KGHSH and CDR2 LQKENI. V lost 6 bases to trimming and J lost 5 bases, with 8 bases between them.

The chain recombines TRBV5-1 with TRBJ1-2; TRBD1 is a possible D gene (5 bases). CDR1 and CDR2 from the germline V gene are SGHRS and YFSETQ. The V and J ends lost 4 bases and 2 bases respectively, with 18 bases between them. This CDR3 has 16 residues. As DNA, the CDR3 is TGCGCCAGCAGCCGCACCGGGGAGGGGCAGAACTATGGCTACACCTTC. It encodes CASSRTGEGQNYGYTF.